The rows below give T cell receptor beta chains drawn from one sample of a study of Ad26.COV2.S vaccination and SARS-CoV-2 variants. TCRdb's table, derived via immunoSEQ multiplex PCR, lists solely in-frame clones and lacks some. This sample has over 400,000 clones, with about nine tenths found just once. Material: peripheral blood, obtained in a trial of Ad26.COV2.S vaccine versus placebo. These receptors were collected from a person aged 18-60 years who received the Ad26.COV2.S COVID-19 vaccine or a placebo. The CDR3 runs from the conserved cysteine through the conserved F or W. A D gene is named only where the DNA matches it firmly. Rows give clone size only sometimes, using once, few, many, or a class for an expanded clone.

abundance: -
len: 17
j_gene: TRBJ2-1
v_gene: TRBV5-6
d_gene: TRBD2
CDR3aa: CASSFLAEPNSYNEQFF
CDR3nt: TGTGCCAGCAGCTTTCTAGCGGAGCCAAACTCCTACAATGAGCAGTTCTTC

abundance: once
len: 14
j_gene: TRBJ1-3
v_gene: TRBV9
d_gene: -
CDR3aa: CASSPETTGNTIYF
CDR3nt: TGTGCCAGCAGCCCCGAGACAACTGGAAACACCATATATTTT

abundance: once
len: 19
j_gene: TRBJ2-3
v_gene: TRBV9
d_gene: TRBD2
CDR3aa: CASSPLGLAGGKSTDTQYF
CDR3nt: TGTGCCAGCAGCCCACTGGGACTAGCGGGAGGGAAAAGCACAGATACGCAGTATTTT

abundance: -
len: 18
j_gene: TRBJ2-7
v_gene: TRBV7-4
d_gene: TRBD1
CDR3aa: CASSSRTGREGFTYEQYF
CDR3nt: TGTGCCAGCAGCTCCCGGACAGGGAGAGAAGGCTTCACCTACGAGCAGTACTTC

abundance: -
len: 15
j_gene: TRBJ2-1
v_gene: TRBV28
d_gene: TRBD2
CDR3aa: CASSLGGTSHNEQFF
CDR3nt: TGTGCCAGCAGTTTAGGAGGGACTAGCCACAATGAGCAGTTCTTC

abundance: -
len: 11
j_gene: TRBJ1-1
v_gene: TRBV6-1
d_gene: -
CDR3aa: CASSDLDLAFF
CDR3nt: TGTGCCAGCAGTGATCTCGACCTGGCTTTCTTT

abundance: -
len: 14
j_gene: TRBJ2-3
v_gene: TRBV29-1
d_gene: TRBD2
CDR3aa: CSVELPGLEDTQYF
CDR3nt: TGCAGCGTTGAGCTTCCGGGACTAGAAGATACGCAGTATTTT

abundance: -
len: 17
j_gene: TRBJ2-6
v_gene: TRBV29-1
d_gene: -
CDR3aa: CSVEYGTARSGANVLTF
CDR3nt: TGCAGCGTTGAATATGGAACAGCGAGATCTGGGGCCAACGTCCTGACTTTC

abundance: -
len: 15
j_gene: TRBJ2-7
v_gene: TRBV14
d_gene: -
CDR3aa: CASSQGPSLGHEQYF
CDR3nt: TGTGCCAGCAGCCAAGGTCCTAGCTTAGGACACGAGCAGTACTTC

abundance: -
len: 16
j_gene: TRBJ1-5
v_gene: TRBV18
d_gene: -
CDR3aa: CASSQGRPDGSGAQHF
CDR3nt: TGTGCCAGCTCACAGGGTAGGCCAGACGGCTCGGGGGCCCAGCATTTT

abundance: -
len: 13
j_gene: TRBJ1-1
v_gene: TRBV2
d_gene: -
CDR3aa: CASNTQVSGEAFF
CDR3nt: TGTGCCAGCAACACACAGGTCTCGGGTGAAGCTTTCTTT

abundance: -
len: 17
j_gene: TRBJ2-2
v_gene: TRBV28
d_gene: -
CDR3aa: CASSLPRPSPNTGELFF
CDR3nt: TGTGCCAGCAGTTTACCCCGACCCTCTCCGAACACCGGGGAGCTGTTTTTT

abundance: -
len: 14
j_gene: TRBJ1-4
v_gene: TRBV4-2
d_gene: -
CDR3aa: CASSTGQRREKLFF
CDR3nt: TGTGCCAGCAGCACGGGTCAGAGAAGGGAAAAACTGTTTTTT

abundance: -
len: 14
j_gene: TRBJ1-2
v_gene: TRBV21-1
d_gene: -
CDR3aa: CASSKQQGNQGYTF
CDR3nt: TGTGCCAGCAGCAAACAACAGGGGAATCAGGGCTACACCTTC

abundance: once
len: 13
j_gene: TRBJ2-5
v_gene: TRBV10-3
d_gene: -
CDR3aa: CAITGHPRETQYF
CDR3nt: TGTGCCATCACGGGACACCCCCGAGAGACCCAGTACTTC

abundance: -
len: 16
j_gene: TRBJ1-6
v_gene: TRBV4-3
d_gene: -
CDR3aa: CASSQGGMGYNSPLHF
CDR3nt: TGCGCCAGCAGCCAAGGGGGGATGGGGTATAATTCACCCCTCCACTTT

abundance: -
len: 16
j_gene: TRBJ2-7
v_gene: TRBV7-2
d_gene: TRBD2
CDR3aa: CASSLGTSASYYEQYF
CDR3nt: TGTGCCAGCAGCTTAGGGACTAGCGCGTCATATTACGAGCAGTACTTC

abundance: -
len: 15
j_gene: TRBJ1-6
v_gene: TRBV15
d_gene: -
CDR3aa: CATSTRDATNSPLHF
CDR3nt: TGTGCCACCAGCACAAGGGACGCGACTAATTCACCCCTCCACTTT

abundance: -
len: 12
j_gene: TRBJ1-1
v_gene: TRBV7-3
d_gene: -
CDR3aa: CASSSLSGEAFF
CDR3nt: TGTGCCAGCAGCTCCCTCAGCGGTGAAGCTTTCTTT

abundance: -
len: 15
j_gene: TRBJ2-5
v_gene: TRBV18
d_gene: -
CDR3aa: CASSPAGGRKETQYF
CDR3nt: TGTGCCAGCTCACCAGCCGGGGGGCGGAAGGAGACCCAGTACTTC

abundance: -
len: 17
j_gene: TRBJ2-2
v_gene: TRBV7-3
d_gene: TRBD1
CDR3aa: CASSPSFKGQYTGELFF
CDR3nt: TGTGCCAGCAGCCCGTCCTTCAAGGGACAGTACACCGGGGAGCTGTTTTTT

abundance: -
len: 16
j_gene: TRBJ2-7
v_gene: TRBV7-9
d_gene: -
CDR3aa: CASSYALSIPPYEQYF
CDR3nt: TGTGCCAGCAGCTACGCACTCAGCATCCCCCCCTACGAGCAGTACTTC

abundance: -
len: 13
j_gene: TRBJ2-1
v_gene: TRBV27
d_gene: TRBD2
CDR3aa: CASRVATSDEQFF
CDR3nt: TGTGCCAGCAGGGTAGCGACTAGCGATGAGCAGTTCTTC

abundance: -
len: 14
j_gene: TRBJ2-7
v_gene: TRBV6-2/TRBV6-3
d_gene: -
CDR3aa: CASSYSRGSYEQYF
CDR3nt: TGTGCCAGCAGTTACTCCCGCGGCTCCTACGAGCAGTACTTC

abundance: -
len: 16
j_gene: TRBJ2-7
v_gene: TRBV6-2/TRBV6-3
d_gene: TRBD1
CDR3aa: CASSYPSTGGTYEQYF
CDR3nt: TGTGCCAGCAGTTACCCGTCGACAGGGGGGACCTACGAGCAGTACTTC

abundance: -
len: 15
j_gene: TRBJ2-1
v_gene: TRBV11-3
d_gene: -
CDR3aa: CASSLGAVSYNEQFF
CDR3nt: TGTGCCAGCAGCTTAGGGGCAGTTTCCTACAATGAGCAGTTCTTC

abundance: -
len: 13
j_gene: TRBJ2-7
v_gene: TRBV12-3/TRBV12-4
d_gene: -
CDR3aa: CASSLAAGSEQYF
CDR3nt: TGTGCCAGCAGTTTAGCTGCAGGATCCGAGCAGTACTTC

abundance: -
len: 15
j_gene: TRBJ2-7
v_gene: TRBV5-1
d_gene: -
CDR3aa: CASSLTTDGTYEQYF
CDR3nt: TGCGCCAGCAGCTTAACTACCGACGGGACCTACGAGCAGTACTTC

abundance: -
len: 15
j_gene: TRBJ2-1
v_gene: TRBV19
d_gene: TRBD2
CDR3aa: CASSVSGRAHNEQFF
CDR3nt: TGTGCCAGTAGTGTTAGCGGGAGGGCCCACAATGAGCAGTTCTTC

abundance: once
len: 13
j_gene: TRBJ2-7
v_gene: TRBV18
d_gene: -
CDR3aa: CASSPNVRGEQYF
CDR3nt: TGTGCCAGCTCACCAAACGTTAGGGGGGAGCAGTACTTC

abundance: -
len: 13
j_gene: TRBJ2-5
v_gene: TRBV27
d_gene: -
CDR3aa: CASRTGSRETQYF
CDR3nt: TGTGCCAGCAGAACAGGTTCAAGGGAGACCCAGTACTTC

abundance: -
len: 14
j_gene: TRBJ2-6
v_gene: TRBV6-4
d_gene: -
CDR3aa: CASSIDSGANVLTF
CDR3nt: TGTGCCAGCAGTATAGACTCTGGGGCCAACGTCCTGACTTTC

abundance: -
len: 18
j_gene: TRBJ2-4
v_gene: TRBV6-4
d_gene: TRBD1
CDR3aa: CASSDPLGQGRSKNIQYF
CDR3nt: TGTGCCAGCAGTGACCCTCTGGGACAGGGGAGGTCCAAAAACATTCAGTACTTC

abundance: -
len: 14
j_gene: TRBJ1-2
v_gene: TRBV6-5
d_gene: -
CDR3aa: CASSYSGPNYGYTF
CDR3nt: TGTGCCAGCAGTTACTCGGGGCCGAACTATGGCTACACCTTC

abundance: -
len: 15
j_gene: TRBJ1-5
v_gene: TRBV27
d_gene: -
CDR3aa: CASSWRGYSNQPQHF
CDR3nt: TGTGCCAGCAGTTGGAGGGGATATAGCAATCAGCCCCAGCATTTT

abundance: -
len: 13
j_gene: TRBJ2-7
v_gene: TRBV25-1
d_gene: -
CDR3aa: CASTKGSSYEQYF
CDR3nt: TGTGCCAGTACCAAAGGGAGCTCCTACGAGCAGTACTTC

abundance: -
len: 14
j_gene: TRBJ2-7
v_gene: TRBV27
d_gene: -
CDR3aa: CASSDGTHHYEQYF
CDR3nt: TGTGCCAGCAGTGATGGGACACACCACTACGAGCAGTACTTC

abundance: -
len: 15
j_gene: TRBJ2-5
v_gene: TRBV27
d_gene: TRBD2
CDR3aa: CASRRTSGGQETQYF
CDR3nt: TGTGCCAGCAGGAGGACTAGCGGGGGCCAAGAGACCCAGTACTTC

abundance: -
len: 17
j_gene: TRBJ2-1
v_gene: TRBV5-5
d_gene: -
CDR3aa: CASSLTIAASSYNEQFF
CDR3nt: TGTGCCAGCAGCTTGACTATAGCGGCCAGCTCCTACAATGAGCAGTTCTTC

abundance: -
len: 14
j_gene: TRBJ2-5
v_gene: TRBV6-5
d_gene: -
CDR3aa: CASSYGAGRETQYF
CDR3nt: TGTGCCAGCAGTTACGGGGCGGGACGTGAGACCCAGTACTTC

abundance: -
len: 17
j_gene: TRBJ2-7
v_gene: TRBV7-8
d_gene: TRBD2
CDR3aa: CASSGILGAGGFNEQYF
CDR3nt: TGTGCCAGCAGCGGGATTTTGGGGGCGGGAGGATTTAACGAGCAGTACTTC

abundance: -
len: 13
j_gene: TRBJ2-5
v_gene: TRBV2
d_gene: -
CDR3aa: CASSGNSQETQYF
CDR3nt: TGTGCCAGCAGTGGGAACAGCCAAGAGACCCAGTACTTC

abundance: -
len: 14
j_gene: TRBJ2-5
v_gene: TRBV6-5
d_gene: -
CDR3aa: CASSPHWDEETQYF
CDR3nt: TGTGCCAGCAGTCCCCATTGGGACGAAGAGACCCAGTACTTC

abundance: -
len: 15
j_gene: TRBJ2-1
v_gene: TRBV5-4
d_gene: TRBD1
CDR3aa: CASSQGQGGYNEQFF
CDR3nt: TGTGCCAGCAGCCAGGGACAGGGGGGATACAATGAGCAGTTCTTC

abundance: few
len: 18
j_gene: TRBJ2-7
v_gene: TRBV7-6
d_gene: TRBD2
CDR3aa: CASSMGTSGRGEPYEQYF
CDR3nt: TGTGCCAGCAGCATGGGGACTAGCGGGAGAGGTGAACCCTACGAGCAGTACTTC

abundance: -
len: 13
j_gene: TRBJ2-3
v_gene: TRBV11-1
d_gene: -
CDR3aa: CASIGALTDTQYF
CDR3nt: TGTGCCAGCATTGGGGCCCTCACAGATACGCAGTATTTT

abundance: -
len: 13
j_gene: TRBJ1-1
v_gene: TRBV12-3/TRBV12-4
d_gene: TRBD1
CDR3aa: CASSLVRGGTAFF
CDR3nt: TGTGCCAGCAGTTTAGTCAGGGGGGGGACGGCTTTCTTT

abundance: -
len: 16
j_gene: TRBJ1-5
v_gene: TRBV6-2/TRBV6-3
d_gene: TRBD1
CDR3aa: CASSQDRGNLYQPQHF
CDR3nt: TGTGCCAGCAGCCAGGACAGGGGTAATCTCTATCAGCCCCAGCATTTT